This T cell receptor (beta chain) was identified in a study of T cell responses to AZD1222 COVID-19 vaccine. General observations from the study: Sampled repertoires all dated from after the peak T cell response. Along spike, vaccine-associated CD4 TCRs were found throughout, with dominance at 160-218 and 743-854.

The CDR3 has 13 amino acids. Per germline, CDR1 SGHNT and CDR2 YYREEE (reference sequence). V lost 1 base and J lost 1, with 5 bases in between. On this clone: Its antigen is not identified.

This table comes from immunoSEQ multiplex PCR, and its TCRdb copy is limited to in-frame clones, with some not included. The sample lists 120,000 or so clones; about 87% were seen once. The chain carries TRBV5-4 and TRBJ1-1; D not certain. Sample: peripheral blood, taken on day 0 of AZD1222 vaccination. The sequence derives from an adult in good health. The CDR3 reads CASSLFQNTEAFF. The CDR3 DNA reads TGTGCCAGCAGCTTGTTCCAGAACACTGAAGCTTTCTTT.